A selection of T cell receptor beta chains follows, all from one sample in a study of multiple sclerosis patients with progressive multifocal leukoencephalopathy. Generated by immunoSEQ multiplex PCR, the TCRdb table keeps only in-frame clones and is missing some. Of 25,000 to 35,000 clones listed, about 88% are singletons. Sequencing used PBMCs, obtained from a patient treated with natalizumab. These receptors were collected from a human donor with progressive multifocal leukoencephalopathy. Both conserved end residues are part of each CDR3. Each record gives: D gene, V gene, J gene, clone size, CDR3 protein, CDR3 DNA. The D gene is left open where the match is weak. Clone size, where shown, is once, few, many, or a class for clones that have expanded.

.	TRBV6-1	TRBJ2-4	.	CASGKKGNIQYF	TGTGCCAGTGGGAAGAAGGGGAACATTCAGTACTTC
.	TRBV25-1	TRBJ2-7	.	CASSDPGPGYEQYF	TGTGCCAGCAGTGATCCAGGCCCAGGATACGAGCAGTACTTC
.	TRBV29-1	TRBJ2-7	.	CSVMTVYEQYF	TGCAGCGTGATGACAGTCTACGAGCAGTACTTC
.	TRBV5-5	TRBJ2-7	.	CASSLGGFGRDEQYF	TGTGCCAGCAGCTTGGGGGGCTTTGGTAGGGACGAGCAGTACTTC
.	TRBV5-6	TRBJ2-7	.	CASSLGEQGTRERYEQYF	TGTGCCAGCAGCTTGGGCGAGCAGGGGACGCGGGAGCGGTACGAGCAGTACTTC
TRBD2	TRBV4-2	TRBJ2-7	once	CASSQDETGGSYEQYF	TGTGCCAGCAGCCAAGATGAGACGGGAGGATCCTACGAGCAGTACTTC
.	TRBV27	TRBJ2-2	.	CASNGDTGELFF	TGTGCCAGCAACGGGGACACCGGGGAGCTGTTTTTT
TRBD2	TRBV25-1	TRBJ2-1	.	CASSKGLAAPANEQFF	TGTGCCAGCAGTAAGGGACTAGCGGCCCCGGCCAATGAGCAGTTCTTC
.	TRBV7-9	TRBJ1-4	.	CASSEFGGQANEKLFF	TGTGCCAGCAGCGAATTCGGGGGGCAGGCTAATGAAAAACTGTTTTTT
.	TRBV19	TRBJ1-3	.	CASSFSSGNTIYF	TGTGCCAGTAGTTTCAGTTCTGGAAACACCATATATTTT
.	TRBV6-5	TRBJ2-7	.	CASSGSGHEQYF	TGTGCCAGCAGTGGGTCTGGACACGAGCAGTACTTC
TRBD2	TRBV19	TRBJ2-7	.	CASSSRTSPYEQYF	TGTGCCAGTAGTTCCCGGACTAGTCCCTACGAGCAGTACTTC
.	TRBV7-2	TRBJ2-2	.	CANSFSGTGELFF	TGTGCCAACAGCTTTTCCGGTACCGGGGAGCTGTTTTTT
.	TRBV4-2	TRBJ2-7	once	CASSRLADYEQYF	TGTGCCAGCAGCAGGCTAGCAGACTACGAGCAGTACTTC
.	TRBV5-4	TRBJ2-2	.	CASSQSLGATGELFF	TGTGCCAGCAGCCAATCCCTGGGAGCCACCGGGGAGCTGTTTTTT
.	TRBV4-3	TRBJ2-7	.	CASSQDPNSFYEQYF	TGCGCCAGCAGCCAAGATCCTAACAGCTTTTACGAGCAGTACTTC
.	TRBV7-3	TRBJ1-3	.	CASSLDGISGNTIYF	TGTGCCAGCAGTTTGGACGGGATCTCTGGAAACACCATATATTTT
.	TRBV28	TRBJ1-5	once	CASTARYSNQPQHF	TGTGCCAGCACCGCCCGTTATAGCAATCAGCCCCAGCATTTT
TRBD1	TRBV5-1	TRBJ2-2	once	CASSPTGDTGELFF	TGCGCCAGCAGCCCGACAGGGGACACCGGGGAGCTGTTTTTT
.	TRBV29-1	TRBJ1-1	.	CSVRTDLVTEAFF	TGCAGCGTTAGGACAGATCTAGTCACTGAAGCTTTCTTT
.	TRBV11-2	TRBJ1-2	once	CASSLGGSGNGYTF	TGTGCCAGCAGCTTAGGGGGGAGTGGTAATGGCTACACCTTC
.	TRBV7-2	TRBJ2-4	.	CASSLEYRAKNIQYF	TGTGCCAGCAGCTTAGAGTACAGGGCCAAAAACATTCAGTACTTC
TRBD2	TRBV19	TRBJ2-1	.	CASKGSAGGHYNEQFF	TGTGCCAGTAAGGGTTCCGCGGGAGGCCACTACAATGAGCAGTTCTTC
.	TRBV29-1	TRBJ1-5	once	CSIGSGGNQPQHF	TGCAGCATAGGGAGCGGGGGCAATCAGCCCCAGCATTTT
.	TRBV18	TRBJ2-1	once	CASSPGHASNMEQFF	TGTGCCAGCTCACCAGGTCATGCCAGTAATATGGAGCAGTTCTTC
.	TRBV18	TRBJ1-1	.	CASSPDRPEAFF	TGTGCCAGCTCACCGGACAGACCTGAAGCTTTCTTT
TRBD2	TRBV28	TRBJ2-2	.	CASSLAGALYTGELFF	TGTGCCAGCAGTTTAGCGGGAGCTTTGTACACCGGGGAGCTGTTTTTT
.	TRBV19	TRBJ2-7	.	CASNKGFPSYEQYF	TGTGCCAGTAATAAGGGGTTCCCTTCCTACGAGCAGTACTTC
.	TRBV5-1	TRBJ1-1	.	CASSLGGQETEAFF	TGCGCCAGCAGCCTGGGAGGGCAGGAAACTGAAGCTTTCTTT
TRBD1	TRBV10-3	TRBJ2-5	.	CAISDSGQGETQYF	TGTGCCATCAGTGACTCCGGACAGGGAGAGACCCAGTACTTC
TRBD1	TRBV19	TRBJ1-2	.	CASSRGQGNGYTF	TGTGCCAGTAGTAGGGGACAGGGGAATGGCTACACCTTC
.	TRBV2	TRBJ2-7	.	CASILGGEAVSISYEQYF	TGTGCCAGCATTTTAGGGGGGGAGGCCGTATCGATTTCCTACGAGCAGTACTTC
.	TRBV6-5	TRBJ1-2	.	CASSPQRQITGYTF	TGTGCCAGCAGCCCCCAGAGACAGATCACCGGCTACACCTTC
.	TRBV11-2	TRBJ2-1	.	CASSLDAGNEQFF	TGTGCCAGCAGCTTAGATGCAGGCAATGAGCAGTTCTTC
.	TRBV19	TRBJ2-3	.	CASSRSGITDTQYF	TGTGCCAGTAGTCGTAGCGGAATCACAGATACGCAGTATTTT
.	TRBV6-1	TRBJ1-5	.	CASRTDPSNQPQHF	TGTGCCAGCAGAACGGACCCTAGCAATCAGCCCCAGCATTTT
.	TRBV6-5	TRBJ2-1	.	CASRSRANEQFF	TGTGCCAGCCGGAGCAGGGCGAATGAGCAGTTCTTC
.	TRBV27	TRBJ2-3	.	CALFPGKGTQYF	TGTGCCCTTTTCCCGGGGAAGGGGACGCAGTATTTT
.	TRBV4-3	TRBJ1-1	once	CASSQDRGLDTEAFF	TGCGCCAGCAGCCAAGACAGGGGTTTGGACACTGAAGCTTTCTTT
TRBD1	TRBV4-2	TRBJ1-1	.	CASSQEGQGKTEAFF	TGTGCCAGCAGCCAAGAGGGACAGGGGAAAACTGAAGCTTTCTTT
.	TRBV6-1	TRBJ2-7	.	CASSEYPDITYEQYF	TGTGCCAGCAGTGAATACCCGGACATCACCTACGAGCAGTACTTC